These 18 T cell receptor beta chains share one sample of origin, sequenced in a study of shared clonotypes between healthy human individuals. Assay used: immunoSEQ multiplex PCR; TCRdb lists only in-frame clones, some missing. In the table there are some 2,400,000 clones, 90% to 96% of which are singletons. The sequenced material came from naive CD4+ T cells sorted from blood. The subset here: CD45RA+ positively selected. The receptor set was obtained from a man younger than 35 in good health.

This clone was counted a single time. This chain joins TRBV30 and TRBJ2-7; TRBD1 matches at 7 bases. CDR1 GTSNPN and CDR2 SVGIG come from the germline V gene (reference sequence). This CDR3 comprises 14 residues. The V segment lost 0 bases and the J segment 3 bases; nucleotides outside the gene matches: 5. The DNA of the CDR3 is TGTGCCTGGAGTGTAGTTCCAGGGGGCTACGAGCAGTACTTC. Its protein is CAWSVVPGGYEQYF.

This clone was observed a few times. V usage is TRBV19 and J usage is TRBJ2-2, with 8 bases that match TRBD1. The ends lost 8 bases at V and 1 base at J; junction bases unmatched: 3. The CDR3 contains 14 residues. Germline CDR1 is LNHDA and CDR2 is SQIVND (reference sequence). This chain's CDR3 is CASCDRGNTGELFF. CDR3 nucleotides: TGTGCCAGTTGTGACAGGGGGAACACCGGGGAGCTGTTTTTT.

The chain couples TRBV18 to TRBJ2-1, with D possibly being TRBD2 (6 bases). The CDR3 has 15 residues. Germline V gene sequence: CDR1 KGHSH, CDR2 LQKENI. Trimming took off 3 bases at V and 8 bases at J, with 17 bases between the two ends. CDR3 protein: CASSPSSGLMHEQFF. CDR3 bases: TGTGCCAGCTCACCTTCGTCGGGACTGATGCATGAGCAGTTCTTC.

The chain links TRBV18 to TRBJ2-7; D uncertain. The CDR3 loop spans 10 amino acids. Germline V CDR1 and CDR2: KGHSH, LQKENI. V was trimmed by 6 bases and J by 5 bases, leaving 5 bases between them. Written as DNA, the CDR3 is TGTGCCAGCTCTACCCACGAGCAGTACTTC. Translation: CASSTHEQYF.

CDR3 DNA sequence: TGCGCCAGCAGCTTGGACAGGGTTAGTTATGGCTACACCTTC. It yields the protein CASSLDRVSYGYTF. V is TRBV5-1 and J is TRBJ1-2; D is possibly TRBD1 (6 bases). The length of the CDR3 is 14 residues. Trimming cost V 0 bases and J 5 bases, with 11 bases left between them. Germline loops: CDR1 SGHRS, CDR2 YFSETQ. Supplemented by reference TRBV5-1 and TRBJ1-2, the full variable domain reads KAGVTQTPRYLIKTRGQQVTLSCSPISGHRSVSWYQQTPGQGLQFLFEYFSETQRNKGNFPGRFSGRQFSNSRSEMNVSTLELGDSALYLCASSLDRVSYGYTFGSGTRLTVV.

The chain links TRBV7-9 to TRBJ2-3; D perhaps matches TRBD1 (5 bases). Germline CDR1 reads SEHNR; CDR2 reads FQNEAQ (reference sequence). There are 17 residues in the CDR3. Trimming shortened V by 5 bases and J by 0 bases, and 18 bases separated the two germline ends. Written as DNA, the CDR3 is TGTGCCAGCAGCCCCGGTTGGCAGGGCCCTAGCACAGATACGCAGTATTTT. This codes for CASSPGWQGPSTDTQYF.

The J gene is TRBJ2-7, the V gene TRBV7-9; 12 bases align to TRBD2. CDR1 and CDR2 (germline): SEHNR, FQNEAQ (reference sequence). The ends lost 10 bases at V and 1 base at J; junction bases unmatched: 8. The CDR3 runs 15 residues. CDR3 loop: CATKWTSGASYEQYF. The DNA of the CDR3 is TGTGCCACCAAGTGGACTAGCGGGGCTTCCTACGAGCAGTACTTC.

Comments on this clone: Other DNA sequences in this specimen translate into the identical CDR3. The chain has TRBV5-1 and TRBJ2-7; 14 bases align to TRBD2. Germline lookup yields CDR1 SGHRS and CDR2 YFSETQ. The V gene end was trimmed by 4 bases and the J gene end by 3 bases; junction bases not matched to a gene: 3. This CDR3 spans 15 amino acids. This chain's CDR3 is CASSLGLAGVYEQYF. In DNA, the CDR3 is TGCGCCAGCAGCCTGGGACTAGCGGGAGTCTACGAGCAGTACTTC.

About this clone: Other DNA sequences in the same sample also yield this CDR3. The J gene is TRBJ2-3, the V gene TRBV6-5, with a possible D match to TRBD2 (7 bases). V was shortened by 5 bases and J by 1 base, with 10 bases between the two germline ends. CDR1 MNHEY and CDR2 SVGAGI come from the germline V gene. The CDR3 totals 14 residues. CDR3 bases: TGTGCCAGCAGTAGGGGGGGCGGCACAGATACGCAGTATTTT. This sequence encodes CASSRGGGTDTQYF.

The count of this clone is one. The CDR3 reads CSVERGGGDYEQYF. The CDR3 coding sequence is TGCAGCGTTGAAAGGGGAGGCGGGGATTACGAGCAGTACTTC. The rearrangement joins TRBV29-1 to TRBJ2-7, with D possibly being TRBD2 (6 bases). Germline CDR1 reads SQVTM; CDR2 reads ANQGSEA. CDR3 length: 14 residues. Trimming cost V 2 bases and J 4 bases, with 15 bases left between them.

This clone was detected only once. The rearrangement uses TRBV4-3 and TRBJ1-6; TRBD1 might be the D (5 bases). V was cut by 0 bases and J by 10 bases, with 13 bases left in between. The germline CDR1 and CDR2 sequences are LGHNA and YSLEER. The CDR3 length is 15 residues. CDR3 coding DNA: TGCGCCAGCAGCCAAGATCCCCAGGGCCGATCACCCCTCCACTTT. Residues: CASSQDPQGRSPLHF.

The CDR3 loop is CASSRPGANVLTF. Written as DNA, the CDR3 is TGTGCCAGCAGCCGACCTGGGGCCAACGTCCTGACTTTC. J is TRBJ2-6 and V is TRBV6-5; no clear D gene. This CDR3 is 13 amino acids long. V dropped 6 bases and J dropped 2 bases, with 5 bases sitting between them. CDR1 and CDR2 from the germline V gene are MNHEY and SVGAGI.

The V and J genes are TRBV18 and TRBJ2-7, with D possibly matching TRBD2 (6 bases). The V gene lost 4 bases and the J gene lost 0 bases, with 13 bases spanning the gap. Germline lookup yields CDR1 KGHSH and CDR2 LQKENI. The CDR3 extends over 15 amino acids. In DNA, the CDR3 is TGTGCCAGCTCACTGCTCCGGGACTCCTCCTACGAGCAGTACTTC. This codes for CASSLLRDSSYEQYF.

This clone showed up just a few times. This chain links TRBV2 with TRBJ1-6, with TRBD1 matching over 8 bases. This CDR3 region has 14 residues. Germline CDR1 is SNHLY and CDR2 is FYNNEI. The trim removed 6 bases at V and 7 bases at J, leaving 5 bases unmatched. The CDR3 DNA follows: TGTGCCAGCAGGGGACAGGCCGGGAATTCACCCCTCCACTTT. This gives the protein CASRGQAGNSPLHF. The full variable domain, with the rest looked up from reference TRBV2 and TRBJ1-6, is EPEVTQTPSHQVTQMGQEVILRCVPISNHLYFYWYRQILGQKVEFLVSFYNNEISEKSEIFDDQFSVERPDGSNFTLKIRSTKLEDSAMYFCASRGQAGNSPLHFGNGTRLTVT.

J is TRBJ2-7 and V is TRBV27; 8 positions agree with TRBD1. This CDR3 region has 13 residues. Trimming took 6 bases from V and 4 from J; bases not matched to a gene: 5. Germline-derived CDR1 and CDR2 are MNHEY and SMNVEV (reference sequence). The CDR3 region has the DNA TGTGCCAGCAGGGGGGGACAGGCTTACGAGCAGTACTTC. Its protein product is CASRGGQAYEQYF.

The J gene is TRBJ1-1, the V gene TRBV30, with 9 bases that match TRBD1. The CDR3 runs 13 residues. V shed 4 bases and J 3 bases; nucleotides not matched to a gene: 3. CDR1 and CDR2 from the germline V gene are GTSNPN and SVGIG (reference sequence). The CDR3 coding sequence is TGTGCCTGGAACAGGGGGCGTTACACTGAAGCTTTCTTT. Translated, it gives CAWNRGRYTEAFF. The full variable domain, in which reference TRBV30 and TRBJ1-1 provide the parts outside the CDR3, is SQTIHQWPATLVQPVGSPLSLECTVEGTSNPNLYWYRQAAGRGLQLLFYSVGIGQISSEVPQNLSASRPQDRQFILSSKKLLLSDSGFYLCAWNRGRYTEAFFGQGTRLTVV.

The chain couples TRBV19 to TRBJ2-2; TRBD1 is a possible D gene (5 bases). The CDR3 runs to 15 residues. The germline V gene has CDR1 LNHDA and CDR2 SQIVND (reference sequence). V gave up 1 base and J gave up 4 bases, with 10 bases separating them. The CDR3 DNA reads as TGTGCCAGTAGTATAGCCAGGGTGAGCACCGGGGAGCTGTTTTTT. Translating gives CASSIARVSTGELFF.

V and J are TRBV30 and TRBJ2-3; the D gene is possibly TRBD2 (7 bases). The V gene's germline CDR1 is GTSNPN and CDR2 SVGIG (reference sequence). Trimming cost V 2 bases and J 0 bases, with 9 bases left between them. This CDR3 comprises 14 residues. The CDR3 spells CAWSRGGSTDTQYF. The DNA for the CDR3 is TGTGCCTGGAGTAGGGGGGGAAGCACAGATACGCAGTATTTT.